A single sample gave rise to the 18 T cell receptor beta chains below, sequenced in a study of CD8+CD57+ T cells in acquired aplastic anemia. Flow cytometry had shown expanded CD8+CD57+ cells in the patients chosen for sequencing. Using genomic DNA as the template, TCR beta VDJ and CDR3 profiling was carried out. TCRdb reprocessed the reads via MiXCR and lists one record per CDR3 protein. Here the sample spans approximately 190,000 distinct CDR3 sequences, 40% to 55% being singletons. The specimen sequenced was sorted CD4+, CD8+, or CD8+CD57+ T cells (not recorded which) from PBMCs. These receptors all come from a human donor with aplastic anemia.

Concerning this clonotype: A much larger clonotype is one base distant, so this may be a read error. The conserved phenylalanine or tryptophan normally closing the CDR3 is absent here, so this likely arose from a read error. V usage is TRBV5-4 and J usage is TRBJ2-2; tentatively, D is TRBD2 (6 bases). Deletions cut 3 bases from V and 1 base from J, with 10 bases between. Germline lookup yields CDR1 SGHNT and CDR2 YYREEE (reference sequence). The CDR3 contains 15 residues. CDR3 region: CASSSGLKNTGELFL. The CDR3 bases are TGTGCCAGCAGCTCGGGACTCAAGAACACCGGGGAGCTGTTTCTT.

The count of this clonotype is one. The chain links TRBV29-1 to TRBJ1-2; a weak D match, TRBD1 (6 bases). Per the germline V gene, CDR1 is SQVTM and CDR2 is ANQGSEA. Trimming left V 6 bases short and J 6 bases short, with 20 bases between. The CDR3 runs to 14 residues. DNA for the CDR3: TGCAGCGTCGCCACCGGGACAATAGGGAATGGCTACACCTTC. Protein: CSVATGTIGNGYTF. Filled out from reference TRBV29-1 and TRBJ1-2, the complete variable domain reads SAVISQKPSRDICQRGTSLTIQCQVDSQVTMMFWYRQQPGQSLTLIATANQGSEATYESGFVIDKFPISRPNLTFSTLTVSNMSPEDSSIYLCSVATGTIGNGYTFGSGTRLTVV.

The rearrangement links TRBV12-3 or TRBV12-4 to TRBJ2-3; D ambiguous. Trimming stripped 1 base from V and 2 bases from J, with 13 bases between. The CDR3 sequence is 16 residues long. The CDR3 DNA is TGTGCCAGCAGTTTAGACGGCGGAACCTACACAGATACGCAGTATTTT. It encodes CASSLDGGTYTDTQYF.

As to this clonotype: A much larger clonotype is one base distant, so this may be a read error. This sequence joins TRBV12-3 or TRBV12-4 and TRBJ1-1, with D possibly TRBD1 on 5 matching bases. Deletions cut 7 bases from V and 3 bases from J, with 18 bases between. The CDR3 extends over 15 amino acids. The CDR3 loop is CASTAVQGGDTEAFF. The CDR3 region has the DNA TGTGCCAGCACCGCGGTGCAGGGAGGGGACACTGAAGCTTTCTTT.

This clonotype has ten or more counts. CDR3 loop: CATKNGRAYNEQFF. Here the CDR3 DNA reads TGTGCCACCAAGAACGGGAGGGCCTACAATGAGCAGTTCTTC. The chain employs TRBV15 and TRBJ2-1; 8 nucleotides agree with TRBD2. The V gene's germline CDR1 is LNHNV and CDR2 YYDKDF (reference sequence). The CDR3 length is 14 residues. The V gene end was trimmed by 7 bases and the J gene end by 2 bases; junction bases not matched to a gene: 4.

This clonotype was observed at least ten times. CDR3 nucleotide sequence: TGTGCCAGTAGTATGAAGGGGGCTAGGGGCACCGGGGAGCTGTTTTTT. Translating gives CASSMKGARGTGELFF. The chain has TRBV19 and TRBJ2-2; 7 bases match TRBD1. V was pared by 3 bases and J by 4 bases, with 8 bases of the junction left unmatched. Per the germline V gene, CDR1 is LNHDA and CDR2 is SQIVND (reference sequence). The length of the CDR3 is 16 residues.

The rearrangement joins TRBV7-6 to TRBJ2-7; 7 bases align to TRBD2. This CDR3 region has 14 residues. Trimming removed 4 bases from V and 6 bases from J; junction bases left unmatched: 9. Germline V lookup: CDR1 SGHVS, CDR2 FNYEAQ. The CDR3 DNA follows: TGTGCCAGCAGCTGGGAGGGGAGGGCTGGCGAGCAGTACTTC. Protein sequence: CASSWEGRAGEQYF.

The gene calls are TRBV2 and TRBJ2-1; the D gene is possibly TRBD2 (6 bases). This CDR3 spans 15 amino acids. CDR1 is SNHLY, CDR2 FYNNEI, per germline. V lost 4 bases, J lost 2 bases, and 12 bases lay in between. The CDR3, as DNA: TGTGCCAGCAGTGTGGAGGGCCGAACCTACAATGAGCAGTTCTTC. Translation gives CASSVEGRTYNEQFF.

The V gene is TRBV10-3, the J gene TRBJ2-7; 7 bases are a match to TRBD1. Looked up from germline, CDR1 is ENHRY and CDR2 is SYGVKD. The CDR3 loop spans 12 amino acids. J was trimmed by 6 bases and V by 5 bases; bases with no gene match: 4. CDR3 bases: TGTGCCATCAGTCGGGACAGCAGCGAGCAGTACTTC. It encodes CAISRDSSEQYF.

J is TRBJ2-2 and V is TRBV20-1; 9 nucleotides agree with TRBD1. Germline assignment: CDR1 DFQATT and CDR2 SNEGSKA (reference sequence). Germline trimming cut 3 bases from V and 4 bases from J; bases unmatched to any gene: 6. The CDR3 is 15 amino acids. The CDR3 DNA reads as TGCAGTGCTAGTCGGGGACAGGGACGCACCGGGGAGCTGTTTTTT. Amino acid sequence: CSASRGQGRTGELFF.

V is TRBV18 and J is TRBJ2-7; 9 bases fit TRBD1. Trimming at V came to 5 bases and at J to 5 bases, leaving 7 bases not matched to a gene. CDR1 KGHSH and CDR2 LQKENI come from the germline V gene. The CDR3 is 14 amino acids. CDR3 loop: CASSSDRGANEQYF. The DNA for the CDR3 is TGTGCCAGCTCATCGGACAGGGGCGCTAACGAGCAGTACTTC.

This clonotype appeared many times. The genes are TRBV30 and TRBJ2-7; TRBD1 matches at 11 bases. This CDR3 has 14 amino acids. The germline gives CDR1 GTSNPN, CDR2 SVGIG (reference sequence). Unmatched junction bases numbered 5, after V lost 6 bases and J lost 1 base. This CDR3 reads CACTGQGASYEQYF. CDR3 in DNA: TGTGCCTGCACCGGACAGGGGGCTTCCTACGAGCAGTACTTC.

This clonotype has ten or more counts. The CDR3 spells CASSTTSYGYTF. CDR3 nucleotides: TGTGCCAGCAGTACGACTTCCTATGGCTACACCTTC. The rearrangement joins TRBV28 to TRBJ1-2, with no clear D. Trimming took off 5 bases at V and 4 bases at J, with 8 bases between the two ends. CDR1 MDHEN and CDR2 SYDVKM come from the germline V gene. CDR3 length equals 12 residues.

The V gene is TRBV10-2, the J gene TRBJ1-4; TRBD1 agrees at 7 bases. The germline V gene encodes CDR1 WSHSY and CDR2 SAAADI. This CDR3 region has 15 residues. CDR3 protein: CDKTGCEATNEKLFF. For the CDR3, the DNA is TGCGACAAGACAGGGTGCGAGGCAACTAATGAAAAACTGTTTTTT.

The chain joins TRBV2 to TRBJ2-1; 16 nucleotides match TRBD2. V was pared by 6 bases and J by 15 bases, with 5 bases of the junction left unmatched. CDR3 length: 13 amino acids. From germline, CDR1 is SNHLY and CDR2 FYNNEI. CDR3 bases: TGTGCCAGCAGCGGGACTAGCGGGGGGGAACGGTTCTTC. Residues: CASSGTSGGERFF.

As to this clonotype: A much larger clone is a single base away; this may be a read error. The gene calls are TRBV10-3 and TRBJ2-3, with 7 bases aligning to TRBD1. The CDR3 totals 14 residues. J was trimmed by 4 bases and V by 5 bases; bases with no gene match: 6. Germline V gene sequence: CDR1 ENHRY, CDR2 SYGVKD. The CDR3: CAISRQGEADTQYF. The CDR3 DNA follows: TGTGCCATCAGTCGACAGGGCGAGGCAGATACGCAGTATTTT.

This clonotype was seen more than once but under ten times. The gene calls are TRBV7-9 and TRBJ2-3; D unclear. Per germline, CDR1 SEHNR and CDR2 FQNEAQ (reference sequence). The CDR3 is 12 amino acids. Trimming left V 8 bases short and J 4 bases short, with 10 bases between. CDR3 sequence reads: CASSREADTQYF. CDR3 nucleotide sequence: TGTGCCAGCTCTCGAGAGGCAGATACGCAGTATTTT.

Only a few counts were recorded for this clonotype. The genes are TRBV2 and TRBJ2-2; TRBD1 matches 8 bases. Trimming removed 4 bases from V and 5 bases from J; junction bases left unmatched: 6. The CDR3 has 15 residues. CDR1 is SNHLY and CDR2 is FYNNEI in the germline V gene. DNA for the CDR3: TGTGCCAGCAGTGGACAGGGGCTCGGGACCGGGGAGCTGTTTTTT. Protein: CASSGQGLGTGELFF.